Listed below are T cell receptor beta chains from one sample, sequenced in a study of blood T cell repertoires in COVID-19. Generated by immunoSEQ multiplex PCR, the TCRdb table keeps only in-frame clones and is missing some. In the table there are around 300,000 clones, 80% to 90% of which are singletons. The sequencing input was PBMCs or T cells enriched from blood (not recorded which). These receptors were collected from a woman aged 25 to 39 who had recovered from COVID-19. CDR3s include the opening cysteine and the closing phenylalanine or tryptophan. Each record gives: V gene, clone size, D gene, J gene, CDR3 DNA, CDR3 protein. The D gene is left open where the match is weak. Not every row has a clone size; where given, it reads once, few, many or a size class.

V: TRBV15; size: -; D: -; J: TRBJ1-6; DNA: TGTGCCACCAGCCCGGACAGCCATTCACCCCTCCACTTT; CDR3: CATSPDSHSPLHF
V: TRBV11-1; size: -; D: -; J: TRBJ2-5; DNA: TGTGCCAGCAGCTCCGGTTGGACCCAGTACTTC; CDR3: CASSSGWTQYF
V: TRBV5-1; size: -; D: -; J: TRBJ1-1; DNA: TGCGCCAGCAGCCTAGACAGTACTGAAGCTTTCTTT; CDR3: CASSLDSTEAFF
V: TRBV4-1; size: -; D: -; J: TRBJ1-1; DNA: TGCGCCAGCAGCCAAGATTTCTCCGCTGAAGCTTTCTTT; CDR3: CASSQDFSAEAFF
V: TRBV15; size: -; D: TRBD1; J: TRBJ2-5; DNA: TGTGCCACCAGCAGAGGAGCGACAGGGTCAGAGACCCAGTACTTC; CDR3: CATSRGATGSETQYF
V: TRBV19; size: -; D: -; J: TRBJ1-4; DNA: TGTGCCATCAGGGATCGGGATGAAAAACTGTTTTTT; CDR3: CAIRDRDEKLFF
V: TRBV4-1; size: -; D: -; J: TRBJ1-6; DNA: TGCGCCAGCAGCCAAGTACAGGTCTATAATTCACCCCTCCACTTT; CDR3: CASSQVQVYNSPLHF
V: TRBV5-1; size: -; D: TRBD2; J: TRBJ2-2; DNA: TGCGCCAGCAGCTCGGCCCTTAGCGGGGGGTACACCGGGGAGCTGTTTTTT; CDR3: CASSSALSGGYTGELFF
V: TRBV7-6; size: -; D: TRBD1; J: TRBJ1-1; DNA: TGTGCCAGCAGCTCCCGAACAGGGGCTAGCACTGAAGCTTTCTTT; CDR3: CASSSRTGASTEAFF
V: TRBV6-1; size: -; D: -; J: TRBJ1-1; DNA: TGTGCCAGCAGTGAAGGGACTACGAACACTGAAGCTTTCTTT; CDR3: CASSEGTTNTEAFF
V: TRBV4-2; size: -; D: TRBD1; J: TRBJ1-1; DNA: TGTGCCAGCAGCGAGAGCCCCGGCAGGGGGCAGGTTGAAGCTTTCTTT; CDR3: CASSESPGRGQVEAFF
V: TRBV20-1; size: once; D: -; J: TRBJ1-2; DNA: TGCAGGCCAGGGAACTATGGCTACACCTTC; CDR3: CRPGNYGYTF
V: TRBV19; size: -; D: -; J: TRBJ1-5; DNA: TGTGCCAGTAGTACCCAAGGACATAGCAATCAGCCCCAGCATTTT; CDR3: CASSTQGHSNQPQHF
V: TRBV4-1; size: once; D: TRBD1; J: TRBJ1-3; DNA: TGCGCCAGCAGCCAGGACAGGGACTCTGGAAACACCATATATTTT; CDR3: CASSQDRDSGNTIYF
V: TRBV7-3; size: -; D: -; J: TRBJ2-5; DNA: TGTGCCAGCAGCTTAACCCAGGGACAACAGTACTTC; CDR3: CASSLTQGQQYF
V: TRBV15; size: -; D: -; J: TRBJ1-6; DNA: TGTGCCACCAGCAGTCTAGGAGGGTCACCCCTCCACTTT; CDR3: CATSSLGGSPLHF
V: TRBV6-1; size: -; D: TRBD1; J: TRBJ1-2; DNA: TGTGCCAGCAGTGAACAGGGGGACTATGGCTACACCTTC; CDR3: CASSEQGDYGYTF
V: TRBV2; size: once; D: -; J: TRBJ2-7; DNA: TGTGCCAGGGCCGAATGGGGCCCCCACGAGCAGTACTTC; CDR3: CARAEWGPHEQYF
V: TRBV15; size: -; D: TRBD2; J: TRBJ2-3; DNA: TGTGCCACCAGCAGAGACCTAGCGGGGGGTTCAGATACGCAGTATTTT; CDR3: CATSRDLAGGSDTQYF
V: TRBV11-1; size: -; D: -; J: TRBJ1-6; DNA: TGTGCCAGCAGCTTAGGGCTTAATTCACCCCTCCACTTT; CDR3: CASSLGLNSPLHF
V: TRBV11-1; size: -; D: -; J: TRBJ2-1; DNA: TGTGCCAGCAGCTTAGTGCCCGGAGACAATGAGCAGTTCTTC; CDR3: CASSLVPGDNEQFF
V: TRBV3-1/TRBV3-2; size: once; D: -; J: TRBJ2-5; DNA: TGTGCCAGCAGCCACCGGGGTGAGACCCAGTACTTC; CDR3: CASSHRGETQYF
V: TRBV19; size: -; D: -; J: TRBJ2-6; DNA: TGTGCCAGTAGTATAGGTAGAGCTGGGGCCAACGTCCTGACTTTC; CDR3: CASSIGRAGANVLTF
V: TRBV7-3; size: -; D: TRBD2; J: TRBJ2-1; DNA: TGTGCCAGCAGCTTCGGGGGAGGGAAGTACAATGAGCAGTTCTTC; CDR3: CASSFGGGKYNEQFF
V: TRBV6-2/TRBV6-3; size: -; D: TRBD1; J: TRBJ1-2; DNA: TGTGCCAGCAGTTACTGGGCGGACAGGGCGAACTATGGCTACACCTTC; CDR3: CASSYWADRANYGYTF
V: TRBV6-5; size: -; D: -; J: TRBJ1-2; DNA: TGTGCCAGCAGTTACTCAGTAGAAAGCTATGGCTACACCTTC; CDR3: CASSYSVESYGYTF
V: TRBV12-3/TRBV12-4; size: -; D: -; J: TRBJ1-2; DNA: TGTGCCAGCTTTGGGGGGGGGCACGGTGGCTACACCTTC; CDR3: CASFGGGHGGYTF
V: TRBV12-3/TRBV12-4; size: -; D: -; J: TRBJ1-1; DNA: TGTGCCACCAGACAAAGCACTGAAGCTTTCTTT; CDR3: CATRQSTEAFF
V: TRBV5-4; size: -; D: TRBD1; J: TRBJ2-1; DNA: TGTGCCAGCAGTGCCGGGACAGACAATGAGCAGTTCTTC; CDR3: CASSAGTDNEQFF
V: TRBV14; size: -; D: -; J: TRBJ1-1; DNA: TGTGCCAGCAGCTACTCCTACGAGTTGAACACTGAAGCTTTCTTT; CDR3: CASSYSYELNTEAFF
V: TRBV28; size: -; D: -; J: TRBJ1-2; DNA: TGTGCCAGCAGTTCCACAGGGCTGCGGGGCTACACCTTC; CDR3: CASSSTGLRGYTF
V: TRBV9; size: once; D: -; J: TRBJ1-5; DNA: TGTGCCAGCAGCGTAGAGAACGGGTCGCCCCAGCATTTT; CDR3: CASSVENGSPQHF
V: TRBV5-1; size: -; D: TRBD2; J: TRBJ2-2; DNA: TGCGCCAGCAGCCCAAGGACTAGCGTCCTCACCGGGGAGCTGTTTTTT; CDR3: CASSPRTSVLTGELFF
V: TRBV4-2; size: -; D: -; J: TRBJ2-1; DNA: TGTGCCAGCAGCCAAGATTCTATTCGCAGGGCCTACAATGAGCAGTTCTTC; CDR3: CASSQDSIRRAYNEQFF
V: TRBV9; size: -; D: -; J: TRBJ2-2; DNA: TGTGCCAGCAGCCCTCCCCCTTCGAACACCGGGGAGCTGTTTTTT; CDR3: CASSPPPSNTGELFF
V: TRBV11-2; size: -; D: TRBD1; J: TRBJ1-6; DNA: TGTGCCAGCAGCTACACCGGGACAGGGCATTCACCCCTCCACTTT; CDR3: CASSYTGTGHSPLHF
V: TRBV5-1; size: -; D: -; J: TRBJ1-1; DNA: TGCGCCAGCAGCTTGACCGGGGACACTGAAGCTTTCTTT; CDR3: CASSLTGDTEAFF
V: TRBV2; size: -; D: -; J: TRBJ2-5; DNA: TGTGCCAGCAGACAAGCGGAGATACAAGAGACCCAGTACTTC; CDR3: CASRQAEIQETQYF
V: TRBV5-4; size: -; D: -; J: TRBJ2-2; DNA: TGTGCCAGCAGCCATAGCGTGAACACCGGGGAGCTGTTTTTT; CDR3: CASSHSVNTGELFF
V: TRBV3-1/TRBV3-2; size: -; D: -; J: TRBJ1-2; DNA: TGTGCCAGCAGCCATCAGGGGATCTATGGCTACACCTTC; CDR3: CASSHQGIYGYTF
V: TRBV2; size: -; D: TRBD1; J: TRBJ1-5; DNA: TGTGCCAGCAATATAGGGGGCATAAGCAATCAGCCCCAGCATTTT; CDR3: CASNIGGISNQPQHF
V: TRBV24-1; size: -; D: TRBD1; J: TRBJ2-5; DNA: TGTGCCACCAGTGATTACAGGGGAGAGACCCAGTACTTC; CDR3: CATSDYRGETQYF
V: TRBV27; size: -; D: TRBD1; J: TRBJ1-2; DNA: TGTGCCAGCACTACCAGGGGGCGAGGCTACACCTTC; CDR3: CASTTRGRGYTF
V: TRBV6-2/TRBV6-3; size: once; D: TRBD1; J: TRBJ1-6; DNA: TGTGCCAGCAGTTACCCTCTTGACAGGGCCGATTATTCACCCCTCCACTTT; CDR3: CASSYPLDRADYSPLHF
V: TRBV3-1/TRBV3-2; size: -; D: TRBD2; J: TRBJ2-2; DNA: TGTGCCAGCAGCCAAGGGGTACTAGCGGGCCGGGAGCTGTTTTTT; CDR3: CASSQGVLAGRELFF
V: TRBV7-2; size: -; D: -; J: TRBJ2-1; DNA: TGTGCCAGCAGCGATACCCGCGCCGGCAATGAGCAGTTCTTC; CDR3: CASSDTRAGNEQFF
V: TRBV6-5; size: -; D: -; J: TRBJ1-2; DNA: TGTGCCAGCAGCCAAGGACAGACCTATGGCTACACCTTC; CDR3: CASSQGQTYGYTF
V: TRBV3-1/TRBV3-2; size: -; D: -; J: TRBJ2-7; DNA: TGTGCCAGCAGCCAAGAACCAGCGGCGGGCTACGAGCAGTACTTC; CDR3: CASSQEPAAGYEQYF
V: TRBV7-2; size: -; D: TRBD1; J: TRBJ2-1; DNA: TGTGCCAGCAGCAGGGGACAGGGAGGTGAGCAGTTCTTC; CDR3: CASSRGQGGEQFF